The rows below give T cell receptor beta chains drawn from one sample of a study of cytomegalovirus exposure and HLA in healthy donors. Using immunoSEQ multiplex PCR, the repertoire was profiled, and TCRdb retains in-frame clones only, with some absent. In the table there are 150,000 to 200,000 clones, around 82% of which are singletons. Source material: PBMCs. The source is a boy between 5 and 17 years old in good health and CMV-seronegative. Each CDR3 is given with its conserved first and last residue. Fields, in order: clone size, V gene, J gene, D gene, CDR3 length, CDR3 DNA, CDR3 protein. A D gene is named only where the DNA matches it firmly. Clone size is not always given. Where it is, it says once, few, many or a class for expanded clones.

>once|TRBV28|TRBJ1-4|NA|15
TGTGCCAGCAGTTTAAACGTGGGGCCAACAGGAAAACTGTTTTTT
CASSLNVGPTGKLFF
>once|TRBV5-1|TRBJ2-1|TRBD1|14
TGCGCCAGCAGTGTGACAGGGGGGTACAATGAGCAGTTCTTC
CASSVTGGYNEQFF
>NA|TRBV11-2|TRBJ1-1|TRBD1|17
TGTGCCAGCAGCTTAGTAGGACAGGTCGGAATGGGCACTGAAGCTTTCTTT
CASSLVGQVGMGTEAFF
>few|TRBV19|TRBJ2-7|NA|13
TGTGCCAGTAGTTCACTAGGGGGCTACGAGCAGTACTTC
CASSSLGGYEQYF
>NA|TRBV6-5|TRBJ1-1|NA|15
TGTGCCAGCAGTTTAGGCGGTAGGATGAACACTGAAGCTTTCTTT
CASSLGGRMNTEAFF
>NA|TRBV19|TRBJ2-4|TRBD2|16
TGTGCCAGTAGTATGCTAGCGGGACGTTCTAAAAACATTCAGTACTTC
CASSMLAGRSKNIQYF
>NA|TRBV4-2|TRBJ2-5|NA|15
TGTGCCAGCAGCCAAGGAACTGGAGGGTCGGGGACCCAGTACTTC
CASSQGTGGSGTQYF
>NA|TRBV4-2|TRBJ1-1|NA|13
TGTGCCAGCAGCCCGGGGGGGAACACTGAAGCTTTCTTT
CASSPGGNTEAFF
>NA|TRBV9|TRBJ1-2|NA|14
TGTGCCAGCAGCGTAGGTAACGGGAATCATGGCTACACCTTC
CASSVGNGNHGYTF
>NA|TRBV5-6|TRBJ2-4|TRBD2|18
TGTGCCAGCAGCTTGGCCAGGCTAGCGGGAGGGCCGAAAAACATTCAGTACTTC
CASSLARLAGGPKNIQYF
>NA|TRBV7-8|TRBJ1-5|TRBD1|13
TGTGCCAGCAGCTCGGACAGGGCCCAGCCCCAGCATTTT
CASSSDRAQPQHF
>NA|TRBV19|TRBJ1-1|NA|13
TGTGCCAGTAGCTCAGGGTTGAACACTGAAGCTTTCTTT
CASSSGLNTEAFF
>NA|TRBV5-1|TRBJ2-1|TRBD2|15
TGCGCCAGCCGACCCTTAGCGGGGGGGCTTAATGAGCAGTTCTTC
CASRPLAGGLNEQFF
>NA|TRBV7-3|TRBJ2-2|NA|14
TGTGCCAGCAGGAATCAGCCCACAGCCGGGGAGCTGTTTTTT
CASRNQPTAGELFF
>NA|TRBV2|TRBJ1-3|NA|14
TGTGCCAGCAGTGGGAGCTCAAGTCCTAACACCATATATTTT
CASSGSSSPNTIYF
>NA|TRBV14|TRBJ2-7|TRBD2|15
TGTGCCAGCAGCCAAGAACCGGGACTAGTCTACGAGCAGTACTTC
CASSQEPGLVYEQYF
>NA|TRBV27|TRBJ2-5|TRBD2|15
TGTGCCAGCAGTTTCCGGGAGGGGACCCAAGAGACCCAGTACTTC
CASSFREGTQETQYF
>NA|TRBV29-1|TRBJ2-2|NA|12
TGCAGCGCGCACGAAGGGGCCGGGGAGCTGTTTTTT
CSAHEGAGELFF
>few|TRBV6-4|TRBJ2-3|TRBD2|15
TGTGCCAGCAGCGAACTAGCGGGAGGGGCAGATACGCAGTATTTT
CASSELAGGADTQYF
>NA|TRBV10-3|TRBJ1-5|NA|12
TGTGCCACCAGTGGGGCGGGTCAGCCCCAGCATTTT
CATSGAGQPQHF
>NA|TRBV10-3|TRBJ2-7|NA|12
TGTGCCATCACCAAGACAGGCTACGAGCAGTACTTC
CAITKTGYEQYF
>NA|TRBV7-8|TRBJ2-1|TRBD2|13
TGTGCCAGCTTTCGTCTAGCGGGAGAATCACACTTCTTC
CASFRLAGESHFF
>NA|TRBV28|TRBJ2-1|TRBD1|16
TGTGCCAGCAGTTTGGGGACAGTCCTAGGGGACAATGAGCAGTTCTTC
CASSLGTVLGDNEQFF
>NA|TRBV5-6|TRBJ2-7|NA|12
TGTGCCAGCAGCTTGGGGACTCTCGAGCAGTACTTC
CASSLGTLEQYF
>few|TRBV6-1|TRBJ1-6|TRBD1|13
TGTGCCAGCGCCGGGACAGGGGGTTCACCCCTCCACTTT
CASAGTGGSPLHF
>NA|TRBV30|TRBJ2-7|NA|11
TGTGCCTTGGGCCAATCCTACGAGCAGTACTTC
CALGQSYEQYF
>NA|TRBV5-1|TRBJ1-3|TRBD1|17
TGCGCCAGCAGCTTGGCCCCAGGGGGCGCGGCTGGAAACACCATATATTTT
CASSLAPGGAAGNTIYF
>NA|TRBV9|TRBJ1-2|NA|13
TGTGCCAGCAGCGGCCAGGGGTTGGGGGGCTACACCTTC
CASSGQGLGGYTF
>few|TRBV5-6|TRBJ1-1|NA|13
TGTGCCAGCAGGTTAGCGGGGAACACTGAAGCTTTCTTT
CASRLAGNTEAFF
>NA|TRBV7-2|TRBJ1-2|TRBD1|13
TGTGCCAGCAGCCCCACGGACAGGCATGGCTACACCTTC
CASSPTDRHGYTF
>once|TRBV28|TRBJ1-2|TRBD1|14
TGTGCCAGCAGGCGGAGGGACAGGGGGCACGGCTACACCTTC
CASRRRDRGHGYTF
>once|TRBV6-5|TRBJ1-6|NA|12
TGTGCCAGCTCGCAGGGGACTTCACCCCTCCACTTT
CASSQGTSPLHF
>NA|TRBV9|TRBJ2-3|TRBD1|16
TGTGCCAGCAGCCCCCGCCGGGACAGGGCCGCAGATACGCAGTATTTT
CASSPRRDRAADTQYF
>NA|TRBV7-2|TRBJ2-5|NA|13
TGTGCCAGCAGCCGAAGCGGGCAAGAGACCCAGTACTTC
CASSRSGQETQYF
>NA|TRBV9|TRBJ2-3|NA|13
TGTGCCAGCAGCGTTACCCTAGAAGATACGCAGTATTTT
CASSVTLEDTQYF
>NA|TRBV2|TRBJ2-1|TRBD2|15
TGTGCCAGCAGCTTAGCGGGACGCTCCTACAATGAGCAGTTCTTC
CASSLAGRSYNEQFF
>NA|TRBV4-3|TRBJ2-5|TRBD1|14
TGCGCCAGCAGCCTATCGGGACAGAAGGAGACCCAGTACTTC
CASSLSGQKETQYF
>NA|TRBV7-2|TRBJ1-5|NA|15
TGTGCCAGCAGCTTAAGATGGCAGGGCAATCAGCCCCAGCATTTT
CASSLRWQGNQPQHF
>few|TRBV29-1|TRBJ1-1|NA|13
TGCAGCGTTGATTATGCCAGGAACACTGAAGCTTTCTTT
CSVDYARNTEAFF
>once|TRBV30|TRBJ2-5|NA|14
TGTGCCTGGAGCGCTTACAGGACCCAAGAGACCCAGTACTTC
CAWSAYRTQETQYF
>NA|TRBV2|TRBJ2-7|NA|12
TGTGCCAGCAGTGAATTCGGCTACGAGCAGTACTTC
CASSEFGYEQYF
>once|TRBV27|TRBJ2-7|NA|15
TGTGCCAGCAGTTTATACAGGGTGATTCCCGACGAGCAGTACTTC
CASSLYRVIPDEQYF
>once|TRBV29-1|TRBJ2-7|NA|11
TGCAGTGGACAGTTTACCTACGAGCAGTACTTC
CSGQFTYEQYF
>NA|TRBV7-2|TRBJ1-1|NA|15
TGTGCCAGCAGCTTAGAGGGACATTCGTTCACTGAAGCTTTCTTT
CASSLEGHSFTEAFF
>NA|TRBV6-6|TRBJ2-7|TRBD2|15
TGTGCCAGCATCGAAACCGGGACTAGCTCCTACGAGCAGTACTTC
CASIETGTSSYEQYF
>NA|TRBV5-4|TRBJ2-1|TRBD1|13
TGTGCCAGCAGCCCGCAGGGGGCCAATGAGCAGTTCTTC
CASSPQGANEQFF
>once|TRBV7-8|TRBJ2-2|NA|14
TGTGCCAGCAGCTTAGCGTTTCTTTCCGGGGAGCTGTTTTTT
CASSLAFLSGELFF
>NA|TRBV15|TRBJ1-6|NA|16
TGTGCCACCAGCGACCAGGGAGGGTTTGATAATTCACCCCTCCACTTT
CATSDQGGFDNSPLHF
>NA|TRBV2|TRBJ1-1|NA|12
TGTGCCAGCGCGGTCGGAGGCACTGAAGCTTTCTTT
CASAVGGTEAFF
>NA|TRBV28|TRBJ2-7|NA|13
TGTGCCAGCAGTTTAGGGACACTTTACGAGCAGTACTTC
CASSLGTLYEQYF
>NA|TRBV6-1|TRBJ1-1|NA|15
TGTGCCAGCAGTCCACTTACGATGGACAGAGCTGAAGCTTTCTTT
CASSPLTMDRAEAFF
>NA|TRBV5-6|TRBJ1-1|NA|14
TGTGCCAGCAGCTATGGACTGACGAACACTGAAGCTTTCTTT
CASSYGLTNTEAFF
>once|TRBV19|TRBJ2-1|TRBD1|16
TGTGCCAGTAGTATTCGCAACAGGGGGTACTACAATGAGCAGTTCTTC
CASSIRNRGYYNEQFF
>NA|TRBV2|TRBJ2-1|NA|11
TGTGCCAGCAGTGAACCGTCTGAGCAGTTCTTC
CASSEPSEQFF
>NA|TRBV9|TRBJ2-5|TRBD2|15
TGTGCCAGCAGCCGGACTAGCGGGAGATTGGAGACCCAGTACTTC
CASSRTSGRLETQYF
>NA|TRBV27|TRBJ1-2|NA|13
TGTGCCAGCAGTGGGGCAGCTAACTATGGCTACACCTTC
CASSGAANYGYTF
>NA|TRBV6-5|TRBJ2-3|NA|12
TGTGCCAGCAGAACAGGGCCAGATACGCAGTATTTT
CASRTGPDTQYF
>NA|TRBV28|TRBJ1-2|NA|15
TGTGCCAGCAGTTTGGGTGGCAGGGAAAGCTATGGCTACACCTTC
CASSLGGRESYGYTF
>NA|TRBV6-1|TRBJ2-2|NA|15
TGTGCCAGCGACTCCCTAGGAGGGAACACCGGGGAGCTGTTTTTT
CASDSLGGNTGELFF